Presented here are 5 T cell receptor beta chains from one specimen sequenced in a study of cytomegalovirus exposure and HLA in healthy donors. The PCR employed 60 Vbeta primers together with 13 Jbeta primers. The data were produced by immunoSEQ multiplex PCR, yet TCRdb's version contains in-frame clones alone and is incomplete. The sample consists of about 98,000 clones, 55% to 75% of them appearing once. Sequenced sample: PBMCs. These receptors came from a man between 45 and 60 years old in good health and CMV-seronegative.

CDR3: CASSSNLNAYEQYF. In DNA, the CDR3 is TGTGCCAGCAGCTCGAACTTAAACGCCTACGAGCAGTACTTC. The V call is TRBV5-5, the J call TRBJ2-7, with D unresolved. The V gene's germline CDR1 is SGHKS and CDR2 YYEKEE (reference sequence). The CDR3 covers 14 residues. The V and J ends lost 3 bases and 2 bases respectively, with 12 bases between them.

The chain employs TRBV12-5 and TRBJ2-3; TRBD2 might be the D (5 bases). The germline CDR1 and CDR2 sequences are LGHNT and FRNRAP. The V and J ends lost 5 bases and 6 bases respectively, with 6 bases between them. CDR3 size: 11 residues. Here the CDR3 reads CASGREDTQYF. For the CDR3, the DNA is TGTGCTAGTGGTAGGGAGGATACGCAGTATTTT.

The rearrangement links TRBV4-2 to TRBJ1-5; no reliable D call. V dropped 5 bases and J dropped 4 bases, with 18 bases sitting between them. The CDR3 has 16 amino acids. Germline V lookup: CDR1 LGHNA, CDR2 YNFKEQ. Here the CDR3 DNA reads TGTGCCAGCAGCTTGCTCCGAGAGGGATGGAATCAGCCCCAGCATTTT. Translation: CASSLLREGWNQPQHF.

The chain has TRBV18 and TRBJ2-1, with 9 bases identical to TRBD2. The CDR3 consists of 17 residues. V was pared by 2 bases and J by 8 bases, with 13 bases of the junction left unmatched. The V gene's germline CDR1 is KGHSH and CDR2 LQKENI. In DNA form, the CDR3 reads TGTGCCAGCTCACCATGGTCTCCGCGGGAGGGTTCCGATGAGCAGTTCTTC. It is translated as CASSPWSPREGSDEQFF. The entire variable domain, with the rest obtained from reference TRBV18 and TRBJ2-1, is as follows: NAGVMQNPRHLVRRRGQEARLRCSPMKGHSHVYWYRQLPEEGLKFMVYLQKENIIDESGMPKERFSAEFPKEGPSILRIQQVVRGDSAAYFCASSPWSPREGSDEQFFGPGTRLTVL.

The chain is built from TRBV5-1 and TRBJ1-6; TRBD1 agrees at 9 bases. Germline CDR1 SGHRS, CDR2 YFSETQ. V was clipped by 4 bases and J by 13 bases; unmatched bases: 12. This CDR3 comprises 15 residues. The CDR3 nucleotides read TGCGCCAGCAGCCGATCCCGGGACAGGGATTATCCCCTCCACTTT. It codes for CASSRSRDRDYPLHF. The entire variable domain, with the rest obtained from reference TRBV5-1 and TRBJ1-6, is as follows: KAGVTQTPRYLIKTRGQQVTLSCSPISGHRSVSWYQQTPGQGLQFLFEYFSETQRNKGNFPGRFSGRQFSNSRSEMNVSTLELGDSALYLCASSRSRDRDYPLHFGNGTRLTVT.